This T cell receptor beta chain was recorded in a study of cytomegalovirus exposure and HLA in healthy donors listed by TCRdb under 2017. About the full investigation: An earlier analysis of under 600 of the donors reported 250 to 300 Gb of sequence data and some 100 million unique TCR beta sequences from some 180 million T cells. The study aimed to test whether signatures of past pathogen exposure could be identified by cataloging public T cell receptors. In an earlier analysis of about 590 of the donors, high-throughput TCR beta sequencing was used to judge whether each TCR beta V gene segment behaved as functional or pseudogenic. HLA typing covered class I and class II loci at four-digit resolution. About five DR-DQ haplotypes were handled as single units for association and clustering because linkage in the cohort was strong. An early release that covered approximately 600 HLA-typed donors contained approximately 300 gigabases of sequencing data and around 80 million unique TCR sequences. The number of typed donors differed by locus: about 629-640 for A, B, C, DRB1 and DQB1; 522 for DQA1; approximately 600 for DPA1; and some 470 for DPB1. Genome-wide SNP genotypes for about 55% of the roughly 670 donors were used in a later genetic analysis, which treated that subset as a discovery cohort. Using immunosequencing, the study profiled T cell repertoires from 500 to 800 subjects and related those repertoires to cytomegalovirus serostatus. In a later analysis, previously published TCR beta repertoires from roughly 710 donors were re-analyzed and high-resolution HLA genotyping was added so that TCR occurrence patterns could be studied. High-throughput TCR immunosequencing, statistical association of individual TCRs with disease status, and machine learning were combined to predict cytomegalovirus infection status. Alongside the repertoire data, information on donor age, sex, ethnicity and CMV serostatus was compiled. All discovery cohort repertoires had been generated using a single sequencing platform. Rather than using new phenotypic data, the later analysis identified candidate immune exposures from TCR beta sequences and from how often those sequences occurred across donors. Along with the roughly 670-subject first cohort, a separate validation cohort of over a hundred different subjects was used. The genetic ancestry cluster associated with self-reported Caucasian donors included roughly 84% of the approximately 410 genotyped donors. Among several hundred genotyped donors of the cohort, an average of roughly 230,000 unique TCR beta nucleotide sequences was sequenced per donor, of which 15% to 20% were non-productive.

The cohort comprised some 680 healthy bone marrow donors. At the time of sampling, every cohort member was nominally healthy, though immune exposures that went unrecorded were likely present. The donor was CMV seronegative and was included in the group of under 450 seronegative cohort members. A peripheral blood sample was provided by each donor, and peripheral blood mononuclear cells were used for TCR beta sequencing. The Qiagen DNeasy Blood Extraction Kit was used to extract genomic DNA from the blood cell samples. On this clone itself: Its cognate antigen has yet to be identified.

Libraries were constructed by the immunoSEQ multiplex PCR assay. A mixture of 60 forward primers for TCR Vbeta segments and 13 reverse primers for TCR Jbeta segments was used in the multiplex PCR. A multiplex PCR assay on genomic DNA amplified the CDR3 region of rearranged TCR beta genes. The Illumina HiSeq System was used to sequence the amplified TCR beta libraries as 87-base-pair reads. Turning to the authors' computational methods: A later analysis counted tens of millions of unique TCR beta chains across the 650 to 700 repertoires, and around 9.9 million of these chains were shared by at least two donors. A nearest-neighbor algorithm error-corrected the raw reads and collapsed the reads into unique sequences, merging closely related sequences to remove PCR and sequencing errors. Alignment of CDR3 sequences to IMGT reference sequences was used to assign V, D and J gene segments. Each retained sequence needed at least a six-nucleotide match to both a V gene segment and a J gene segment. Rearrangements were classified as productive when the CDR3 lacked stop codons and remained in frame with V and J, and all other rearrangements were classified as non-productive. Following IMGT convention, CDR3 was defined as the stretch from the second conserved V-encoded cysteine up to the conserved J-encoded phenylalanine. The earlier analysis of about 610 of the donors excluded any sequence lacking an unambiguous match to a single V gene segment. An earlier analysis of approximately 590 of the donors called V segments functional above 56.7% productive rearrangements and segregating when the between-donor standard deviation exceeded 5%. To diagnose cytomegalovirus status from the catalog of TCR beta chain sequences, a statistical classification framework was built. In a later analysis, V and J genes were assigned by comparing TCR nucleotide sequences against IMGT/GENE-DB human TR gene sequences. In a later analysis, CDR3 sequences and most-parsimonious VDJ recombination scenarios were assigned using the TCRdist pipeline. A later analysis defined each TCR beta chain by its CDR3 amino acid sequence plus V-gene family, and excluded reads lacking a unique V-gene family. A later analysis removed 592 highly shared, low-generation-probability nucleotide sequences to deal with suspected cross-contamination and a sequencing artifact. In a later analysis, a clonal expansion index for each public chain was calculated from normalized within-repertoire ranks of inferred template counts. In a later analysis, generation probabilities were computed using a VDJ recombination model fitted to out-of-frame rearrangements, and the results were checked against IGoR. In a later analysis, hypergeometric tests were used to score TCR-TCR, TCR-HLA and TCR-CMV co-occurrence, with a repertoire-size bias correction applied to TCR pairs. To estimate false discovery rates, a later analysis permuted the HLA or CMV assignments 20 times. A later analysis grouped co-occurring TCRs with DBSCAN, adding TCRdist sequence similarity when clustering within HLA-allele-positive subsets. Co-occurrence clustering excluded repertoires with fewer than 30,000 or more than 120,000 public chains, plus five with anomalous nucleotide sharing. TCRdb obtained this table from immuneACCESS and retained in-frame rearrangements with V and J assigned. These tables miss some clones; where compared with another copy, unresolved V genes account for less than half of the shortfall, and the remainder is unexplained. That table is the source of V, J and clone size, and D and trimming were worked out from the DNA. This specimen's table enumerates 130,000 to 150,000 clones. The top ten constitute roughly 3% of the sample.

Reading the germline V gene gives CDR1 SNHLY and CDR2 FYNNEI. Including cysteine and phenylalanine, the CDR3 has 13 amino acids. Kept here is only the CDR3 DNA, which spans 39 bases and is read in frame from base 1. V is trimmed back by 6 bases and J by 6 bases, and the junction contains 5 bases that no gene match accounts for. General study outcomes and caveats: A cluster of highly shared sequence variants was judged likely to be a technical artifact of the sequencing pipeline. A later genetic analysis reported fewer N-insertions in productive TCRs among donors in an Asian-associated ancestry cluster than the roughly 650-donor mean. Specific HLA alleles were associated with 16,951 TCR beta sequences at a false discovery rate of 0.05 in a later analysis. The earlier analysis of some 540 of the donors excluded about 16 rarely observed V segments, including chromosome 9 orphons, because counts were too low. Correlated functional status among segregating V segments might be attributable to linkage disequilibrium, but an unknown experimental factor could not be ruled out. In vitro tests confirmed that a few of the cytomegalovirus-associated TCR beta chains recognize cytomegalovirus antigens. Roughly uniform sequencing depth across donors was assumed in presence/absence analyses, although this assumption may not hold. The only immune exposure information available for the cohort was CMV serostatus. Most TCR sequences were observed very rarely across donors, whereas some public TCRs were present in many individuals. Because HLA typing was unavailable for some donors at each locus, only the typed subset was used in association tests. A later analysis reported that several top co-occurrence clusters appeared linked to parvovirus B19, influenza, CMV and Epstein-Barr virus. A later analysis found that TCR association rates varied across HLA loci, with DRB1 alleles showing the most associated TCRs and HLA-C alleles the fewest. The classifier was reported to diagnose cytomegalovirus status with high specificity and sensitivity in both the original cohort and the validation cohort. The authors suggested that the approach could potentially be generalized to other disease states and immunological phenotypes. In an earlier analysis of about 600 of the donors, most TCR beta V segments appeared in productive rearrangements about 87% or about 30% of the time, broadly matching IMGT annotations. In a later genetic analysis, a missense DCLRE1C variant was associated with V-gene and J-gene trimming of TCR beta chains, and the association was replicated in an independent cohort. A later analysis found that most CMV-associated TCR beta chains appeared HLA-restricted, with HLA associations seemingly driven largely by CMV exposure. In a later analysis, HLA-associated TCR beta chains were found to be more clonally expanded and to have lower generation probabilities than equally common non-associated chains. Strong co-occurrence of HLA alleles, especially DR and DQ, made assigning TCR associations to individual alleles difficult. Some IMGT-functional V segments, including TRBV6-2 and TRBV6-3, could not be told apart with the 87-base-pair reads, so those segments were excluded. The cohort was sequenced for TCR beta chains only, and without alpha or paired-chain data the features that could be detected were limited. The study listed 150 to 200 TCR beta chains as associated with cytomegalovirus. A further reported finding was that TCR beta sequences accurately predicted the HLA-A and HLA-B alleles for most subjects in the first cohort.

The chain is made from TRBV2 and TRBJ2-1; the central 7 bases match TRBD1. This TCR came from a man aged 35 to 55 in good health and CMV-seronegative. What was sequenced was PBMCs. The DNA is TGTGCCAGCAGCCTGACAGGGTTCAATGAGCAGTTCTTC. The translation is CASSLTGFNEQFF.